The present T cell receptor (beta chain) was sequenced within a study of control samples from healthy donors and cancer patients. Profiling relied on immunoSEQ multiplex PCR, and the TCRdb table lists in-frame clones only, not all of them. This table holds 140,000 or so clones, approximately 91% found once. The sequence derives from a young man in good health. Specimen: blood.

The CDR3 loop is CASSPQPGTAIFHQPQHF. In DNA form, the CDR3 reads TGTGCCAGCAGCCCCCAACCGGGGACAGCCATTTTTCATCAGCCCCAGCATTTT. The V and J genes are TRBV9 and TRBJ1-5; TRBD1 matches at 7 bases. The V and J ends lost 4 bases and 5 bases, in that order; junction bases with no gene match: 18. Germline CDR1 and CDR2: SGDLS and YYNGEE. This CDR3 has 18 residues. The complete variable domain, with remaining parts taken from reference TRBV9 and TRBJ1-5, reads DSGVTQTPKHLITATGQRVTLRCSPRSGDLSVYWYQQSLDQGLQFLIQYYNGEERAKGNILERFSAQQFPDLHSELNLSSLELGDSALYFCASSPQPGTAIFHQPQHFGDGTRLSIL.